The 9 T cell receptor beta chains below were found in one sample sequenced in a study of blood T cell repertoires in COVID-19. TCRdb's table, derived via immunoSEQ multiplex PCR, lists solely in-frame clones and lacks some. The sample includes 99,000 or so clones, 65% to 80% of them seen just once. Sequenced sample: peripheral blood. The origin of the receptors is a woman aged 70 to 79 with acute or convalescent COVID-19.

V is TRBV5-6 and J is TRBJ1-2, with 7 bases identical to TRBD1. Germline lookup yields CDR1 SGHDT and CDR2 YYEEEE. The V and J ends lost 6 bases and 5 bases, in that order; junction bases with no gene match: 10. This CDR3 is 14 amino acids long. The CDR3 nucleotides read TGTGCCAGCACCCTGGGGACAGACCTATATGGCTACACCTTC. As protein: CASTLGTDLYGYTF.

About this clone itself: A much larger clone lies a single base off, so this may be a read error. This rearrangement joins TRBV3-1 (or the pseudogene TRBV3-2) to TRBJ1-1, with D possibly being TRBD1 (5 bases). CDR1 is LGHDT and CDR2 is YNNKEL in the germline V gene (reference sequence). This CDR3 region has 12 residues. Trimming took 4 bases from V and 3 from J, leaving 6 bases between them. The CDR3 protein is CASSRGDTEAFF. The DNA of the CDR3 is TGTGCCAGCAGCCGGGGGGACACTGAAGCTTTCTTT.

The chain employs TRBV19 and TRBJ1-5; D call uncertain. The V end was cut by 3 bases, the J end by 1 base, with 7 bases between. Germline CDR1 reads LNHDA; CDR2 reads SQIVND (reference sequence). This CDR3 spans 14 amino acids. CDR3 DNA: TGTGCCAGTAGTATGGGCCAGAGCAATCAGCCCCAGCATTTT. Translating gives CASSMGQSNQPQHF.

The V gene is TRBV7-2, the J gene TRBJ2-1; 8 bases map to TRBD2. The CDR3 has 15 residues. Germline V lookup: CDR1 SGHTA, CDR2 FQGNSA. V lost 6 bases and J lost 2; bases outside the gene matches: 6. CDR3 region: CASSYAAGAYNEQFF. The CDR3 coding sequence is TGTGCCAGCAGTTATGCAGCGGGGGCCTACAATGAGCAGTTCTTC.

V and J are TRBV5-1 and TRBJ2-7; maybe TRBD2 (6 bases). The V gene's germline CDR1 is SGHRS and CDR2 YFSETQ. There are 14 residues in the CDR3. The germline V and J ends were trimmed by 5 bases and 1 base, with 13 bases remaining between them. CDR3 sequence reads: CASSLSGLSYEQYF. The CDR3 bases are TGCGCCAGCAGTTTGAGCGGGCTATCCTACGAGCAGTACTTC.

V is TRBV29-1 and J is TRBJ2-4; 10 bases fit TRBD1. Germline-derived CDR1 and CDR2 are SQVTM and ANQGSEA. The CDR3 runs 12 residues. Losses at the gene ends were 6 bases for V and 6 bases for J; bases not matched to a gene: 2. CDR3 sequence reads: CSVGDRGNIQYF. CDR3 coding DNA: TGCAGCGTCGGGGACAGGGGAAACATTCAGTACTTC.

The rearrangement links TRBV30 to TRBJ1-3; 7 nucleotides align to TRBD1. The CDR3 is 17 residues long. Germline loops: CDR1 GTSNPN, CDR2 SVGIG (reference sequence). V lost 3 bases to trimming and J lost 8 bases; unmatched junction nucleotides: 19. As DNA, the CDR3 is TGTGCCTGGAGAAACCCCCCGACAGGGCTCTCGAAGGACACCATATATTTT. Encoded protein: CAWRNPPTGLSKDTIYF.

V usage is TRBV7-8 and J usage is TRBJ1-1; 9 bases are a match to TRBD1. This CDR3 contains 14 residues. V was clipped by 4 bases and J by 3 bases; unmatched bases: 3. The germline V gene encodes CDR1 SGHVS and CDR2 FQNEAQ. The CDR3 region is CASSSGQGHTEAFF. CDR3 coding DNA: TGTGCCAGCAGCTCGGGACAGGGACACACTGAAGCTTTCTTT.

This clone was detected only once. The chain is built from TRBV6-2 or TRBV6-3 and TRBJ1-6; no firm D call. V gave up 2 bases and J gave up 7 bases, with 6 bases separating them. Per germline, CDR1 MNHEY and CDR2 SVGEGT. The CDR3 length is 13 residues. The CDR3, as DNA: TGTGCCAGCAGTTACCCGGAGAATTCACCCCTCCACTTT. This sequence encodes CASSYPENSPLHF.